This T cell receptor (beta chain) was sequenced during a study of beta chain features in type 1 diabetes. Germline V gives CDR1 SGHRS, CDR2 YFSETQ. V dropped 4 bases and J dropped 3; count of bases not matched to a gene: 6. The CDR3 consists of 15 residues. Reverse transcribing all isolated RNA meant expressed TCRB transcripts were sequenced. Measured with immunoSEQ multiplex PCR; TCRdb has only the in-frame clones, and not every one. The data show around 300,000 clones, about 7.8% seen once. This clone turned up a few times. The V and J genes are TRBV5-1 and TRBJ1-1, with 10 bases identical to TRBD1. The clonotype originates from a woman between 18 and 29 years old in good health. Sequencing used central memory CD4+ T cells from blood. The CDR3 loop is CASSPTGTGDTEAFF. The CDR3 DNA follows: TGCGCCAGCAGCCCTACCGGGACAGGGGACACTGAAGCTTTCTTT.